Each of the 30 T cell receptor beta chains below was sequenced from the same sample in a study of T cell clonality in common variable immunodeficiency (dated by TCRdb to between 2014 and 2017). To prepare the library, the immunoSEQ multiplex PCR assay was applied. Not all clones reach the TCRdb copy of this immuneACCESS table, which keeps in-frame sequences only. Checked studies attribute under half of the gap to unresolved V genes and leave the rest unexplained. This sample was tabulated with about 31,000 clones, among which there are no singletons. The ten biggest clones cover 3.8% of the sample. Specimen: peripheral blood mononuclear cells. All receptors come from a person aged 18-69 years in good health.

Only a few counts were recorded for this clone. Its ends do not fully match the called genes, so a read error is possible. The read terminates 3 residues ahead of where the CDR3 ends, so the germline J gene completes it. The chain employs TRBV7-9 and TRBJ1-2, with 7 bases aligning to TRBD1. CDR3 length: 13 amino acids. Per germline, CDR1 SEHNR and CDR2 FQNEAQ (reference sequence). The sequenced part of the CDR3 DNA is TGTTCCAGCAGCTTAGAGACAGGGTACGAC. Its protein is CSSSLETGYD. The CDR3 in full is CSSSLETGYDYTF.

This clone was seen only a few times. The sequence runs out 3 residues before the end of the CDR3; the remainder is reconstructed from the germline J gene. The chain recombines TRBV25-1 with TRBJ2-7; the match to TRBD1 covers 8 bases. The CDR3 is made up of 13 amino acids. Germline values: CDR1 MGHDK, CDR2 SYGVNS. Trimming took 7 bases from V and 2 from J; bases not matched to a gene: 4. CDR3 DNA, as far as it was read: TGTGCCAGCACGGGACAGGAGACCTACGAG. It codes for CASTGQETYE. Given in full, the CDR3 is CASTGQETYEQYF.

This clone showed up many times. Read sequence stops 3 residues before the CDR3 end, and the germline J gene provides the missing end. V gene TRBV6-2 or TRBV6-3 combines with J gene TRBJ2-1; 8 nucleotides align to TRBD1. The trim removed 8 bases at V and 4 bases at J, leaving 10 bases unmatched. This CDR3 is built from 15 residues. Germline assignment: CDR1 MNHEY and CDR2 SVGEGT. The CDR3 sequence: CASGPQGVLYNEQFF. CDR3 bases read: TGTGCCAGCGGCCCACAGGGGGTTCTGTACAATGAG.

Concerning this clone itself: From the germline J gene comes the end of the CDR3, since the read stops 3 residues before it. The chain combines TRBV18 with TRBJ1-2; D is uncertain. Germline-derived CDR1 and CDR2 are KGHSH and LQKENI. This CDR3 contains 15 residues. The CDR3 sequence: CASSPGVTSKDTYTF. The part of the CDR3 DNA that was read is TGTGCCAGCTCACCAGGGGTTACTAGCAAAGATACC.

Ten or more counts support this clone. From the germline J gene comes the end of the CDR3, since the read stops 3 residues before it. This sequence joins TRBV19 and TRBJ2-5; D perhaps matches TRBD2 (5 bases). Trimming shortened V by 4 bases and J by 0 bases, and 6 bases separated the two germline ends. The CDR3 totals 13 residues. Germline CDR1 is LNHDA and CDR2 is SQIVND (reference sequence). The CDR3: CASSKRYQETQYF. Partial CDR3 DNA: TGTGCCAGTAGTAAGCGGTACCAAGAGACC. Filled out from reference TRBV19 and TRBJ2-5, the complete variable domain reads DGGITQSPKYLFRKEGQNVTLSCEQNLNHDAMYWYRQDPGQGLRLIYYSQIVNDFQKGDIAEGYSVSREKKESFPLTVTSAQKNPTAFYLCASSKRYQETQYFGPGTRLLVL.

This clone has at least ten counts. The CDR3 extends 3 residues past the end of the read, so its final part is completed from the germline J gene. The chain joins TRBV5-4 to TRBJ2-4, with a possible D match to TRBD1 (5 bases). V lost 0 bases to trimming and J lost 1 base, with 5 bases between them. Germline V gene data show CDR1 as SGHNT and CDR2 as YYREEE (reference sequence). The CDR3 sequence is 14 residues long. CDR3 bases read: TGTGCCAGCAGCTTGGCAGGGGCCAAAAACATT. This gives the protein CASSLAGAKNI. The whole CDR3 region reads CASSLAGAKNIQYF.

Ten or more counts support this clone. The DNA ends 3 residues before the CDR3 does, and the rest of the CDR3 is filled in from the germline J gene. V usage is TRBV7-9 and J usage is TRBJ2-7; 11 bases agree with TRBD1. Germline V gene data show CDR1 as SEHNR and CDR2 as FQNEAQ (reference sequence). The trim removed 6 bases at V and 5 bases at J, leaving 9 bases unmatched. This CDR3 has 15 amino acids. The sequenced part of the CDR3 DNA is TGTGCCAGCAGTCGCCGGGACAGGGGGACTCACGAG. Encoded protein: CASSRRDRGTHE. The whole CDR3 is CASSRRDRGTHEQYF.

This clone showed up just a few times. With the read ending 3 residues before the CDR3 end, the germline J gene is used to fill in that end. The rearrangement links TRBV6-2 or TRBV6-3 to TRBJ1-2; D remains ambiguous. CDR3 length: 15 amino acids. Germline V lookup: CDR1 MNHEY, CDR2 SVGEGT. This CDR3 is CASSGVPESTDTYTF. The part of the CDR3 DNA that was read is TGTGCCAGCAGTGGAGTACCAGAATCCACAGATACC.

In its sample, this clone is medium-sized. The CDR3 is cut off 3 residues early in the read; its end comes from the germline J gene. The chain uses TRBV20-1 and TRBJ2-3; D is perhaps TRBD1 or TRBD2 (5 bases each). The CDR3 has 14 residues. V lost 3 bases to trimming and J lost 0 bases, with 10 bases between them. Per germline, CDR1 DFQATT and CDR2 SNEGSKA (reference sequence). Partial CDR3 DNA: TGCAGTGCTAGGGGCAGGGAGAGCACAGATACG. This encodes CSARGRESTDT. The full CDR3 reads CSARGRESTDTQYF.

This clone was seen only a few times. The observed sequence ends 3 residues before the CDR3 terminus, with the missing tail filled in from the germline J gene. The chain recombines TRBV18 with TRBJ2-2, with D maybe TRBD2 (6 bases). The CDR3 is 13 amino acids. Looked up from germline, CDR1 is KGHSH and CDR2 is LQKENI. V was clipped by 6 bases and J by 5 bases, with 10 bases between them. CDR3 protein: CASSQSGTGELFF. The sequenced CDR3 bases are TGTGCCAGCTCGCAGAGCGGGACCGGGGAG.

This clone came up many times. Sequencing ends 3 residues short of the CDR3 end; the germline J gene provides the rest. This chain connects TRBV14 to TRBJ1-2; 9 bases are a match to TRBD1. This CDR3 spans 13 amino acids. Germline loops: CDR1 SGHDN, CDR2 FVKESK. Partial CDR3 DNA: TGTGCCAGCAGCTACAGGGGGCTGGCAGGC. Its translation is CASSYRGLAG. The full-length CDR3 reads as CASSYRGLAGYTF.

This clone was counted at least ten times. The DNA ends 3 residues before the CDR3 does, and the rest of the CDR3 is filled in from the germline J gene. The rearrangement uses TRBV19 and TRBJ2-3, with 10 positions matching TRBD2. This CDR3 region has 17 residues. Germline CDR1 LNHDA, CDR2 SQIVND (reference sequence). Germline trimming cut 3 bases from V and 0 bases from J; bases unmatched to any gene: 6. CDR3 bases read: TGTGCCAGTAGTATGAATAGCGGGGGGATTAGCACAGATACG. Its protein product is CASSMNSGGISTDT. From start to end, the CDR3 is CASSMNSGGISTDTQYF.

The table lists this clone with many counts. From the germline J gene comes the end of the CDR3, since the read stops 3 residues before it. The J gene is TRBJ2-7, the V gene TRBV18; the D gene is possibly TRBD2 (5 bases). The germline V and J ends were trimmed by 5 bases and 0 bases, with 11 bases remaining between them. The germline V gene encodes CDR1 KGHSH and CDR2 LQKENI. The CDR3 is 14 amino acids. The covered CDR3 bases are TGTGCCAGCTCAAGAAACACTAGCTCCTACGAG. This gives the protein CASSRNTSSYE. In full, the CDR3 reads CASSRNTSSYEQYF. The full variable domain, rest sourced from reference TRBV18 and TRBJ2-7, is NAGVMQNPRHLVRRRGQEARLRCSPMKGHSHVYWYRQLPEEGLKFMVYLQKENIIDESGMPKERFSAEFPKEGPSILRIQQVVRGDSAAYFCASSRNTSSYEQYFGPGTRLTVT.

This clone was detected ten times or more. The DNA ends 3 residues before the CDR3 does, and the rest of the CDR3 is filled in from the germline J gene. The rearrangement joins TRBV6-2 or TRBV6-3 to TRBJ2-3, with TRBD2 matching over 7 bases. The CDR3 totals 17 residues. Germline CDR1 and CDR2: MNHEY and SVGEGT. The sequenced CDR3 bases are TGTGCCAGCAGTTACTCGGGTCAGCGGGGCCCGCAAGAGACG. Amino acids: CASSYSGQRGPQET. The full CDR3 sequence reads CASSYSGQRGPQETQYF.

This clone occurred many times. The CDR3 end lies 3 residues beyond the end of the read and is filled in from the germline J gene. This chain joins TRBV28 and TRBJ1-2, with 8 bases that match TRBD1. The CDR3 contains 13 residues. From germline, CDR1 is MDHEN and CDR2 SYDVKM. V shed 4 bases and J 7 bases; nucleotides not matched to a gene: 5. CDR3 protein: CASSSTRGLGYTF. The sequenced part of the CDR3 DNA is TGTGCCAGCAGTTCAACCAGGGGGCTTGGC.

This clone appeared many times. The read terminates 3 residues ahead of where the CDR3 ends, so the germline J gene completes it. The V call is TRBV5-4, the J call TRBJ2-5, with 7 nucleotides matching TRBD2. This CDR3 is 13 amino acids long. V trimming: 3 bases; J trimming: 1 base; junction bases outside the gene matches: 0. Germline CDR1 SGHNT, CDR2 YYREEE (reference sequence). This CDR3 reads CASSWGGQETQYF. CDR3 DNA, as far as it was read: TGTGCCAGCAGCTGGGGGGGCCAAGAGACC.

This clone was seen many times. The sequenced part of the CDR3 DNA is TGTGCCAGCAGTCCACCTAGCGGGAGGGCCAACAATGAG. It codes for CASSPPSGRANNE. The CDR3, in full, reads CASSPPSGRANNEQFF. The chain is built from TRBV12-3 or TRBV12-4 and TRBJ2-1; TRBD2 agrees at 12 bases. The CDR3 goes on 3 residues after the read ends, and that part is filled in from the germline J gene. J gave up 5 bases and V 5 bases, and 7 bases lay outside the gene matches. This CDR3 spans 16 amino acids.

This clone was counted ten times or more. Sequencing ends 3 residues short of the CDR3 end; the germline J gene provides the rest. V usage is TRBV20-1 and J usage is TRBJ2-7; 8 bases fit TRBD2. This CDR3 has 14 residues. Germline V CDR1 and CDR2: DFQATT, SNEGSKA (reference sequence). Germline trimming cut 6 bases from V and 3 bases from J; bases unmatched to any gene: 10. The part of the CDR3 DNA that was read is TGCAGTGCAGCCCCGGGGCTAGCGGGCTACGAG. Its protein product is CSAAPGLAGYE. The whole CDR3 sequence reads CSAAPGLAGYEQYF.

This clone has ten or more counts. The read falls 3 residues short of the CDR3 end, and the missing part is taken from the germline J gene. The chain carries TRBV18 and TRBJ1-1; D gene ambiguous. Trimming shortened V by 6 bases and J by 4 bases, and 12 bases separated the two germline ends. The CDR3 is 13 residues long. CDR1 and CDR2 (germline): KGHSH, LQKENI. CDR3 DNA (partial): TGTGCCAGCTCCAGATTAGAGGGCACTGAA. Translating gives CASSRLEGTE. The CDR3 in its entirety is CASSRLEGTEAFF.

This clone was found many times. The read ends 3 residues before the CDR3 terminus; that terminus is restored from the germline J gene. This sequence joins TRBV18 and TRBJ1-4, with TRBD1 identical over 9 bases. Germline loops: CDR1 KGHSH, CDR2 LQKENI. The junction had 2 bases not matched to a gene; V was cut back by 4 bases and J by 5 bases. The CDR3 runs 14 residues. CDR3 loop: CASSLGQGNEKLFF. Incomplete CDR3 DNA: TGTGCCAGCTCACTTGGACAGGGGAATGAAAAA.

In its sample, this clone was seen many times. Sequencing ends 3 residues short of the CDR3 end; the germline J gene provides the rest. V usage is TRBV2 and J usage is TRBJ2-7, with 9 bases matching TRBD2. With V trimmed by 2 bases and J by 3 bases, 2 bases remained unmatched. This CDR3 has 14 residues. Per the germline V gene, CDR1 is SNHLY and CDR2 is FYNNEI. The DNA read from the CDR3 is TGTGCCAGCAGTGAACCTAGCGGGGACTACGAG. Translation: CASSEPSGDYE. The CDR3, in full, reads CASSEPSGDYEQYF.

Worth noting for this clone: The read ends 3 residues shy of where the CDR3 ends; the end is completed using the germline J gene. J is TRBJ1-6 and V is TRBV5-4, with a tentative D call TRBD1 (5 bases). Germline V lookup: CDR1 SGHNT, CDR2 YYREEE (reference sequence). Trimming removed 6 bases from V and 7 bases from J, with 20 bases in between. The CDR3 has 16 amino acids. CDR3 bases read: TGTGCCAGCAACCCTGGGGGGGGACTTTCGAATTCACCC. Its protein product is CASNPGGGLSNSP. The CDR3 reads in full as CASNPGGGLSNSPLHF.

This clone was observed at least ten times. The CDR3 bases that were read are TGTGCCTGGAGTGTAAAGACAGGGGATGGC. It yields the protein CAWSVKTGDG. The full CDR3 reads CAWSVKTGDGYTF. This chain joins TRBV30 and TRBJ1-2; the match to TRBD1 covers 8 bases. Read sequence stops 3 residues before the CDR3 end, and the germline J gene provides the missing end. Trimming removed 0 bases from V and 6 bases from J; junction bases left unmatched: 3. Germline V gene data show CDR1 as GTSNPN and CDR2 as SVGIG (reference sequence). The CDR3 contains 13 residues. The whole variable domain, filled in from reference TRBV30 and TRBJ1-2, reads SQTIHQWPATLVQPVGSPLSLECTVEGTSNPNLYWYRQAAGRGLQLLFYSVGIGQISSEVPQNLSASRPQDRQFILSSKKLLLSDSGFYLCAWSVKTGDGYTFGSGTRLTVV.

The sample holds many counts of this clone. The DNA ends 3 residues before the CDR3 does, and the rest of the CDR3 is filled in from the germline J gene. The chain links TRBV3-1 (or the pseudogene TRBV3-2) to TRBJ2-3; 9 bases agree with TRBD2. V shed 1 base, J shed 3 bases, and the junction held 8 bases outside the gene matches. The CDR3 spans 17 residues. CDR1 is LGHDT and CDR2 is YNNKEL in the germline V gene (reference sequence). Partial CDR3 DNA: TGTGCCAGCAGCCAAGGATTGCGGGAGGGAAGGACAGATACG. Amino acid sequence: CASSQGLREGRTDT. The CDR3 reads in full as CASSQGLREGRTDTQYF.

The table lists this clone with many counts. The missing CDR3 end, 3 residues past where the read stops, is filled in from the germline J gene. The chain is built from TRBV16 and TRBJ1-2; D remains unclear. V was cut by 4 bases and J by 2 bases, with 11 bases left in between. Germline V gene lookup returns CDR1 KGHSY and CDR2 FQNENV. The CDR3 loop spans 14 amino acids. CDR3 DNA (partial): TGTGCCAGCAGCCTTGACACCGAAAACTATGGC. Translation gives CASSLDTENYG. The complete CDR3 protein is CASSLDTENYGYTF.

This clone has ten or more counts. The CDR3 is cut off 3 residues early in the read; its end comes from the germline J gene. V gene TRBV19 combines with J gene TRBJ1-2; D remains unclear. CDR3 length: 15 residues. Per the germline V gene, CDR1 is LNHDA and CDR2 is SQIVND (reference sequence). Partial CDR3 DNA: TGTGCCAGTAGTAACCCCGCTTCCACGCGGATGGGC. Translated: CASSNPASTRMG. The entire CDR3 is CASSNPASTRMGYTF.

This clone was counted ten times or more. The sequence runs out 3 residues before the end of the CDR3; the remainder is reconstructed from the germline J gene. This chain connects TRBV20-1 to TRBJ2-5; 8 nucleotides agree with TRBD2. The V gene end was trimmed by 5 bases and the J gene end by 0 bases; junction bases not matched to a gene: 5. From germline, CDR1 is DFQATT and CDR2 SNEGSKA (reference sequence). This CDR3 is built from 14 residues. The sequenced part of the CDR3 DNA is TGCAGTGCTGACGGGGGGGAAAACCAAGAGACC. This gives the protein CSADGGENQET. The entire CDR3 reads CSADGGENQETQYF.

This clone was seen at least ten times. From the germline J gene comes the end of the CDR3, since the read stops 3 residues before it. The chain carries TRBV5-6 and TRBJ1-2; 7 nucleotides line up with TRBD1. CDR3 length: 13 residues. The V segment lost 4 bases and the J segment 7 bases; nucleotides outside the gene matches: 7. CDR1 is SGHDT and CDR2 is YYEEEE in the germline V gene. The DNA read from the CDR3 is TGTGCCAGCAGCCAACCGAGGGGGCTTGGC. Translation gives CASSQPRGLG. The full CDR3 protein is CASSQPRGLGYTF.

This clone is labeled medium-sized. The CDR3 DNA, read in part, is TGTGCCATCAAGGGCAACAGCGGGAGGGCGGAGGCCTACAATGAG. The encoded protein is CAIKGNSGRAEAYNE. The CDR3 reads in full as CAIKGNSGRAEAYNEQFF. This sequence joins TRBV10-3 and TRBJ2-1; 10 nucleotides line up with TRBD2. The read finishes 3 residues shy of the CDR3 end, and the germline J gene is used to complete it. The CDR3 sequence is 18 residues long. Germline V lookup: CDR1 ENHRY, CDR2 SYGVKD. V lost 7 bases, J lost 2 bases, and 14 bases stayed unmatched.

This clone was seen many times. The DNA ends 3 residues before the CDR3 does, and the rest of the CDR3 is filled in from the germline J gene. This chain uses TRBV29-1 with TRBJ2-1, with 9 bases that match TRBD2. This CDR3 has 14 residues. Germline lookup yields CDR1 SQVTM and CDR2 ANQGSEA. The V segment lost 7 bases and the J segment 4 bases; nucleotides outside the gene matches: 8. The CDR3: CSGFSGSTYNEQFF. The CDR3 bases that were read are TGCAGCGGGTTTAGCGGGAGTACTTACAATGAG.